This T cell receptor (beta chain) was observed in a study of cytomegalovirus exposure and HLA in healthy donors. Overall study findings and caveats: A list of around 160 TCR beta chains associated with cytomegalovirus was given.

In the case of this clone: The antigen is not known.

The PCR ran on 60 Vbeta and 13 Jbeta primers. Generated by immunoSEQ multiplex PCR, the TCRdb table keeps only in-frame clones and is missing some. The sample lists roughly 130,000 clones, 84% occurring once. This TCR came from a middle-aged man in good health and CMV-seronegative. Material for sequencing was PBMCs.

The CDR3 spells CAWTRLNTGELFF. The CDR3 nucleotides read TGTGCCTGGACCCGACTGAACACCGGGGAGCTGTTTTTT. The J gene is TRBJ2-2, the V gene TRBV30; D remains unclear. V was trimmed by 4 bases and J by 1 base, leaving 7 bases between them. The germline V gene has CDR1 GTSNPN and CDR2 SVGIG (reference sequence). CDR3 length: 13 residues.